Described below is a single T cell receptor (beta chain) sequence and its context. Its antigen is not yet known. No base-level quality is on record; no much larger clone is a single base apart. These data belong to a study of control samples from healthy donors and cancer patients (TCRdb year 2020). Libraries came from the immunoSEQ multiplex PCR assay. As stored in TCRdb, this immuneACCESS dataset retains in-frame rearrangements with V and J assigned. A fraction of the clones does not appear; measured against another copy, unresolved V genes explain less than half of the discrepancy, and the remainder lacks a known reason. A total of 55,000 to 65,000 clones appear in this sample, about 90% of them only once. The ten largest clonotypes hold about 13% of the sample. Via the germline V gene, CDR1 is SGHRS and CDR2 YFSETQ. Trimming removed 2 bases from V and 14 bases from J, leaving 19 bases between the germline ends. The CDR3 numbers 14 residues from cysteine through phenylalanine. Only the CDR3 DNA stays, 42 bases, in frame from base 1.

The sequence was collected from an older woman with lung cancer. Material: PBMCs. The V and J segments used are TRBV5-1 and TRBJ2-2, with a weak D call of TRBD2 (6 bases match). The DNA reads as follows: TGCGCCAGCAGCTTCGGTTCCTACACCGGGGGACTGTTTTTT. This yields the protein CASSFGSYTGGLFF.